This T cell receptor beta chain was sequenced for a study of shared clonotypes between healthy human individuals. To note about this clone: Its antigen is as yet unknown.

V lost 6 bases, J lost 0 bases, and 15 bases lay in between. The germline gives CDR1 MDHEN, CDR2 SYDVKM. The CDR3 extends over 15 amino acids. Sequenced by immunoSEQ multiplex PCR; TCRdb stores in-frame clones only, minus some. The sample consists of 2 million to 2.5 million clones, more than 80% of them appearing once. Study findings and constraints: Naive subsets typically showed greater estimated richness than memory subsets. Sequencing depth was expected to affect clonotype sharing among donors.

The sequenced sample was naive CD4+ T cells from PBMCs. This sample's subset: CD45RA+ positively selected. The source of this sequence is a man aged 18 to 30 in good health. Some clones in this sample may be carry-over from other donors' samples. The chain carries TRBV28 and TRBJ2-7; possibly TRBD1 for D (6 bases). The CDR3 DNA reads TGTGCCAGCAGCCTAGGGGGAGCGGACTCCTACGAGCAGTACTTC. Its protein product is CASSLGGADSYEQYF.